The rows below give T cell receptor beta chains drawn from one sample of a study of T cell responses to AZD1222 COVID-19 vaccine. Assay used: immunoSEQ multiplex PCR; TCRdb lists only in-frame clones, some missing. The sample has 60,000 or so clones; more than 65% are singletons. The material sequenced was peripheral blood, taken on day 0 of AZD1222 vaccination. The receptors come from an adult in good health. CDR3s include the opening cysteine and the closing phenylalanine or tryptophan. A D gene is named only where the DNA matches it firmly. Only some rows state a clone size, as once, few, many or a class for expanded clones.

>NA|TRBV15|TRBJ2-5|NA
CATSRAGTVQETQYF
TGTGCCACCAGCAGAGCCGGGACCGTCCAAGAGACCCAGTACTTC
>NA|TRBV5-1|TRBJ1-2|NA
CASSLNGDGYTF
TGCGCCAGCAGCTTGAACGGGGATGGCTACACCTTC
>TRBD2|TRBV18|TRBJ2-1|once
CASSRTSGSYNEQFF
TGTGCCAGCTCGCGAACTAGCGGGAGCTACAATGAGCAGTTCTTC
>TRBD2|TRBV5-8|TRBJ2-1|NA
CASSPPGGVFREQFF
TGTGCCAGCAGCCCACCGGGAGGTGTATTCAGGGAGCAGTTCTTC
>TRBD2|TRBV28|TRBJ2-7|NA
CASSLPGLAGAPYEQYF
TGTGCCAGCAGTCTACCTGGACTAGCGGGGGCCCCCTACGAGCAGTACTTC
>NA|TRBV19|TRBJ1-5|NA
CASSMYSGTPNQPQHF
TGTGCCAGTAGTATGTATTCCGGGACACCAAATCAGCCCCAGCATTTT
>NA|TRBV3-1/TRBV3-2|TRBJ2-7|NA
CASSQDYGEGEQYF
TGTGCCAGCAGCCAAGATTACGGTGAGGGCGAGCAGTACTTC
>NA|TRBV2|TRBJ2-3|NA
CASNLGSDTQYF
TGTGCCAGCAACCTAGGATCAGATACGCAGTATTTT
>NA|TRBV6-4|TRBJ2-2|NA
CASSQTSTGELFF
TGTGCCAGCAGTCAAACTAGCACCGGGGAGCTGTTTTTT
>TRBD1|TRBV3-1/TRBV3-2|TRBJ1-4|NA
CASSLHRGRNNEKLFF
TGTGCCAGCAGCCTTCACAGGGGGCGGAATAATGAAAAACTGTTTTTT